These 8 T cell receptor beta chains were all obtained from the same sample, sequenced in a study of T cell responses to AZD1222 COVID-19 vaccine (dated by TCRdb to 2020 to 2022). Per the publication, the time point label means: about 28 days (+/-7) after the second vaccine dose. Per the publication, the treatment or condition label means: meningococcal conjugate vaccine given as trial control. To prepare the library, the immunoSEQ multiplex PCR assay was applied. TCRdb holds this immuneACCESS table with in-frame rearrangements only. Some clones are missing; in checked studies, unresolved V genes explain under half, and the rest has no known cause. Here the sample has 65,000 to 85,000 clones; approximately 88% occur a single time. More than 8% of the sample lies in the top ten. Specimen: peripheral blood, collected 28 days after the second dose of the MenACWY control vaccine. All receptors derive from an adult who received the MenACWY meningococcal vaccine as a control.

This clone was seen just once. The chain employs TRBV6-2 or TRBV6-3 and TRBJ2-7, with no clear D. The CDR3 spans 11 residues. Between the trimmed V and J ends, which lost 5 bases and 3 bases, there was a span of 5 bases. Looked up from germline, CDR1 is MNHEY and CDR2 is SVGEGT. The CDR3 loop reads CASSLDYEQYF. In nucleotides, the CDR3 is TGTGCCAGCAGTCTGGACTACGAGCAGTACTTC.

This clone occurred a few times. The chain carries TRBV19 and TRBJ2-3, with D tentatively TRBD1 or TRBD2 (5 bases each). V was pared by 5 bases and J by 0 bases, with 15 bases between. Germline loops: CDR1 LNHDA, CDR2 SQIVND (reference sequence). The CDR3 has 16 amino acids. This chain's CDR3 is CASSDRDATSTDTQYF. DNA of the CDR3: TGTGCCAGTAGTGACCGGGACGCGACTAGCACAGATACGCAGTATTTT.

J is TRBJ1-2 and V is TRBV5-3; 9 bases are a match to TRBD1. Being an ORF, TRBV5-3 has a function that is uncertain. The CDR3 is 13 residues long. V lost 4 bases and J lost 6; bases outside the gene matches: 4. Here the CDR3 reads CARSLGQGNGYTF. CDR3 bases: TGTGCCAGAAGCCTGGGACAGGGTAATGGCTACACCTTC.

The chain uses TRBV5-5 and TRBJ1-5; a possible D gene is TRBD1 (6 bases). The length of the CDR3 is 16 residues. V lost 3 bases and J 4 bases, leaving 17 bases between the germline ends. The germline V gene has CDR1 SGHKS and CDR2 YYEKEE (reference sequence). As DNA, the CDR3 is TGTGCCAGCAGCTCCGCCGCCGGGACAAGAAATCAGCCCCAGCATTTT. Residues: CASSSAAGTRNQPQHF.

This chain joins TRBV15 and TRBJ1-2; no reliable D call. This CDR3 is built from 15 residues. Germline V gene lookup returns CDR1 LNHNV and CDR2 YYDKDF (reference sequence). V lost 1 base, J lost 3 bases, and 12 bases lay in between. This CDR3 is CATSRGGNGDYGYTF. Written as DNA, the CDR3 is TGTGCCACCAGCAGAGGGGGAAACGGAGACTATGGCTACACCTTC.

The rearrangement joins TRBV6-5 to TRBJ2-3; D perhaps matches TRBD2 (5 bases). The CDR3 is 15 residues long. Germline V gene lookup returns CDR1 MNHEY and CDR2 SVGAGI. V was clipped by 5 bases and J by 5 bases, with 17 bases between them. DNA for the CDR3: TGTGCCAGCAGTAGAGGAAGCGGCGTGGGAGATACGCAGTATTTT. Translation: CASSRGSGVGDTQYF.

The CDR3 here is CASSSPVGDSAPYGQYF. CDR3 in DNA: TGTGCCAGCAGTTCCCCCGTAGGGGACAGTGCTCCTTATGGGCAGTACTTC. The chain has TRBV7-9 and TRBJ2-7; TRBD1 matches 7 bases. The CDR3 is 17 residues long. Per germline, CDR1 SEHNR and CDR2 FQNEAQ (reference sequence). J was trimmed by 9 bases and V by 6 bases; bases with no gene match: 23.

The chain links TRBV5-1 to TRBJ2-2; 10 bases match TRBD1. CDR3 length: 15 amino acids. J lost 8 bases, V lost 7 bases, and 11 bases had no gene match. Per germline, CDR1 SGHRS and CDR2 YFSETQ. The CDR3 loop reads CASLTGTGELGELFF. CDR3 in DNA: TGCGCCAGCCTTACCGGGACAGGGGAGTTAGGGGAGCTGTTTTTT. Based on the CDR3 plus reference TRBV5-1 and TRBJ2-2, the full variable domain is KAGVTQTPRYLIKTRGQQVTLSCSPISGHRSVSWYQQTPGQGLQFLFEYFSETQRNKGNFPGRFSGRQFSNSRSEMNVSTLELGDSALYLCASLTGTGELGELFFGEGSRLTVL.